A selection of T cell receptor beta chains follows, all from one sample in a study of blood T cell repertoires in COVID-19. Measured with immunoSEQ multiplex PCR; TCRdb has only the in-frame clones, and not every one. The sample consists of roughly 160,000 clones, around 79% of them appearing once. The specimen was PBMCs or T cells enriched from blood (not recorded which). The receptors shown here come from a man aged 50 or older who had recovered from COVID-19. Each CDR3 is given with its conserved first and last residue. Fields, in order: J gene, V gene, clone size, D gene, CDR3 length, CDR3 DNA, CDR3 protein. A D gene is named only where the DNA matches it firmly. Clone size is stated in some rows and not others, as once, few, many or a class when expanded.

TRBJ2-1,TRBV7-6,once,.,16,TGTGCCAGCAGCTCGTCCGTCGGGGGACCGTACAATGAGCAGTTCTTC,CASSSSVGGPYNEQFF
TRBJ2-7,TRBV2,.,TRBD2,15,TGTGCCAGCAGTCCCGGACTAGCGGGGAACTACGAGCAGTACTTC,CASSPGLAGNYEQYF
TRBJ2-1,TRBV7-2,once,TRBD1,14,TGTGCCAGCAACAAACAGGGGGGTTACAATGAGCAGTTCTTC,CASNKQGGYNEQFF
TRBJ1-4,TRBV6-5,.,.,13,TGTGCCAGCAGGGACAGTGCTGGTGAAAAACTGTTTTTT,CASRDSAGEKLFF
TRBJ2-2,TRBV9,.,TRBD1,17,TGTGCCAGCAGCGTACGTCGAGGGGGCCAAAACACCGGGGAGCTGTTTTTT,CASSVRRGGQNTGELFF
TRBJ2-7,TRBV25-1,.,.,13,TGTGCCAGCAGCAGGGGACAAACCTACGAGCAGTACTTC,CASSRGQTYEQYF
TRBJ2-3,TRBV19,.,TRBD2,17,TGTGCCAGTAGCCGCGTACCCTCTAGCGGGAGCACAGATACGCAGTATTTT,CASSRVPSSGSTDTQYF
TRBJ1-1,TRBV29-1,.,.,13,TGCAGCGTTGTCAGTGGTGGAGGCACTGAAGCTTTCTTT,CSVVSGGGTEAFF
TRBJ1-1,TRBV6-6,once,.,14,TGTGCCAGCAGTTACTCCGGGGATAACACTGAAGCTTTCTTT,CASSYSGDNTEAFF
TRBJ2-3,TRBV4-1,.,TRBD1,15,TGCGCCAGCAGCCCTTACAAGGGGGCGGGAGATACGCAGTATTTT,CASSPYKGAGDTQYF
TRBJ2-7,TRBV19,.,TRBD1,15,TGTGCCAGTAAAAGTGGACAGGCCAATTCCTACGAGCAGTACTTC,CASKSGQANSYEQYF
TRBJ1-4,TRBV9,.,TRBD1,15,TGTGCCAGCAGCGCCGAACAGGGGGCGTATGAAAAACTGTTTTTT,CASSAEQGAYEKLFF
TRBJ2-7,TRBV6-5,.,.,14,TGTGCCAGCAGTTACTCGTCCGTCGGGTCCGAGCAGTACTTC,CASSYSSVGSEQYF
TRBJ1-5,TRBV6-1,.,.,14,TGTGCCAGCAGTGAACAGGGAAGCAGTCAGCCCCAGCATTTT,CASSEQGSSQPQHF
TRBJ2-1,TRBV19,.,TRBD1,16,TGTGCCAGTAGTAGCGATAGGGGACAGGCGGTAAATGAGCAGTTCTTC,CASSSDRGQAVNEQFF
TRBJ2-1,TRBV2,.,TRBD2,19,TGTGCCAGCAGTGAACCGGGACTAGCGGGTCGGTTGACCTACAATGAGCAGTTCTTC,CASSEPGLAGRLTYNEQFF
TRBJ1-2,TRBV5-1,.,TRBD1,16,TGCGCCAGCAACCAAGGGGACAGGGAAGGTTCGGATGGCTACACCTTC,CASNQGDREGSDGYTF
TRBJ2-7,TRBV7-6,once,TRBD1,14,TGTGCCAGCAGCCCCCGGGACAGCTCCTACGAGCAGTACTTC,CASSPRDSSYEQYF
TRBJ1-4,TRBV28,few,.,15,TGTGCCAGCAGTCCCCAAGTTGGTAGCTGGGAGGAACTGTTTTTT,CASSPQVGSWEELFF
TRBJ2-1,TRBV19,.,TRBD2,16,TGTGCCAGTAGCGCTCTAGCGGGGGGTCAATACAATGAGCAGTTCTTC,CASSALAGGQYNEQFF
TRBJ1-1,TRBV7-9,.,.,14,TGTGCCAGCAGGCGAGACAGACAGAACACTGAAGCTTTCTTT,CASRRDRQNTEAFF
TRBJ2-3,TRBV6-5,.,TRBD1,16,TGTGCCAGCAGTTATGGGCTAGGACAGGGCACAGATACGCAGTATTTT,CASSYGLGQGTDTQYF
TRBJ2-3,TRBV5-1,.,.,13,TGCGCCAGCAGCCCCCTCTTGACAGATACGCAGTATTTT,CASSPLLTDTQYF
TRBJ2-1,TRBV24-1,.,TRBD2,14,TGTGCCACCAGTGTGGCGGGAGGGCCGGGTGAGCAGTTCTTC,CATSVAGGPGEQFF
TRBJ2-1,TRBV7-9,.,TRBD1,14,TGTGCCAGCAGCTTGTCCGACAGGGGCGATGAGCAGTTCTTC,CASSLSDRGDEQFF
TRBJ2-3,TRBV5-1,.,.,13,TGCGCCAGCAGCTTCCCGGCGGGGGATACGCAGTATTTT,CASSFPAGDTQYF
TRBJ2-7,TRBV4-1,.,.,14,TGCGCCAGCAGCCAAGCAGCAGGGGCAAACGAGCAGTACTTC,CASSQAAGANEQYF
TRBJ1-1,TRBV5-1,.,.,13,TGCGCCAGTGGCCCCGGGTCGATGGCTGAAGCTTTCTTT,CASGPGSMAEAFF
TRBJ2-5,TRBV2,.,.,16,TGTGCCAGCAGTGAGGTTTCGTCCCTCCTGGAGGAGACCCAGTACTTC,CASSEVSSLLEETQYF